This T cell receptor (beta chain) was recovered during a study of blood T cells in healthy people across ages. Donors ranged from roughly 6 to 100 years old and were healthy Caucasians in Russia. This CDR3 has 15 amino acids. The trim removed 3 bases at V and 7 bases at J, leaving 7 bases unmatched. CDR1 is SGHTA, CDR2 FQGNSA, per germline. Findings of the study overall: Per-million-T-cell TCR beta diversity fell roughly linearly with age. Any changes in expanded clonotypes were possibly confounded, as donor CMV status remained unknown. Using unsorted PBMCs precluded a conclusive naive versus antigen-experienced comparison.

This clonotype has just a few counts. Its antigen is unknown. Sample-barcoded 5' priming and a J-beta primer mix drove a second PCR of 7 to 11 cycles. MiXCR, run by TCRdb on the 5' RACE reads, gives a single entry per CDR3 protein. The repertoire consists of 450,000 to 700,000 distinct CDR3 sequences, with 27% occurring once and the leading ten covering around 20%. The TCR originated in a woman in her 70s in good health. The chain uses TRBV7-2 and TRBJ1-2, with 11 bases lining up with TRBD1. Sequenced sample: blood. CDR3 bases: TGTGCCAGCAGCTTGCGGACAGGGGGCGGTAGTGGCTACACCTTC. Its protein is CASSLRTGGGSGYTF.